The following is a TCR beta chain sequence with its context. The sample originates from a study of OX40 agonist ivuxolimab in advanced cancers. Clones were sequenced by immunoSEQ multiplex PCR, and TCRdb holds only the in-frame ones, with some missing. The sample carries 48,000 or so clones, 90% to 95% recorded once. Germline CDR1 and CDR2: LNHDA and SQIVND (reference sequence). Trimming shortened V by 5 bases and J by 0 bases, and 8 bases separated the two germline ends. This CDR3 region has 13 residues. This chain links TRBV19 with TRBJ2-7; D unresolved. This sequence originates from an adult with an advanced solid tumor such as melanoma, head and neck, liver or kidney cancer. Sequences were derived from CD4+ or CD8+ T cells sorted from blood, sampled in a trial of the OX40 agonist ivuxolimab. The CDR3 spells CASSGGVSYEQYF. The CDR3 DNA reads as TGTGCCAGTAGTGGTGGTGTCTCCTACGAGCAGTACTTC. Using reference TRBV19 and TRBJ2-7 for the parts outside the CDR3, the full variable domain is DGGITQSPKYLFRKEGQNVTLSCEQNLNHDAMYWYRQDPGQGLRLIYYSQIVNDFQKGDIAEGYSVSREKKESFPLTVTSAQKNPTAFYLCASSGGVSYEQYFGPGTRLTVT.